Each of the 31 T cell receptor beta chains below was sequenced from the same sample in a study of CD8+CD57+ T cells in acquired aplastic anemia. Genomic DNA templated the TCR beta VDJ and CDR3 profiling. Each CDR3 protein gets one entry after TCRdb re-called the reads with MiXCR. The table has 35,000 to 45,000 distinct CDR3 sequences, roughly two thirds seen once; the top ten hold about 25%. The sequenced material came from sorted CD4+, CD8+, or CD8+CD57+ T cells (not recorded which) from PBMCs. These receptors were obtained from a human donor in good health, serving as a control.

Regarding this clonotype: In this CDR3 the conserved last residue, phenylalanine or tryptophan, is missing, so a read error is likely. J is TRBJ1-6 and V is TRBV15, with D tentatively TRBD1 (5 bases). The V gene lost 3 bases and the J gene lost 5 bases, with 11 bases spanning the gap. Germline V gives CDR1 LNHNV, CDR2 YYDKDF (reference sequence). This CDR3 region has 15 residues. This chain's CDR3 is CATSRARGHNSPLHS. The DNA of the CDR3 is TGTGCCACCAGCAGGGCACGGGGCCATAATTCACCCCTCCACTCT.

V usage is TRBV2 and J usage is TRBJ1-1; no clear D. V dropped 8 bases and J dropped 4 bases, with 20 bases sitting between them. The CDR3 contains 15 residues. The germline CDR1 and CDR2 sequences are SNHLY and FYNNEI. This chain's CDR3 is CASSPRTHRGTEAFF. Here the CDR3 DNA reads TGTGCCAGCTCACCTAGGACCCACCGGGGCACTGAAGCTTTCTTT.

The rearrangement joins TRBV24-1 to TRBJ2-3; D is undetermined. V lost 4 bases, J lost 3 bases, and 13 bases lay in between. Per germline, CDR1 KGHDR and CDR2 SFDVKD. The CDR3 covers 15 residues. As DNA, the CDR3 is TGTGCCACCAGTGACCTAAATGAACTGACAGATACGCAGTATTTT. Translated: CATSDLNELTDTQYF.

V is TRBV20-1 and J is TRBJ2-5; 7 bases line up with TRBD1. Trimming cost V 5 bases and J 7 bases; bases outside gene matches: 13. In germline, CDR1 is DFQATT, CDR2 SNEGSKA (reference sequence). The CDR3 extends over 14 amino acids. The CDR3 loop is CSADSGTEVGTQYF. CDR3 nucleotide sequence: TGCAGTGCTGATTCCGGGACAGAGGTTGGGACCCAGTACTTC.

V usage is TRBV10-3 and J usage is TRBJ1-2, with no clear D. With 4 bases removed from V and 6 bases from J, the gap between germline ends came to 6 bases. The CDR3 sequence is 11 residues long. CDR1 is ENHRY, CDR2 SYGVKD, per germline. The CDR3 spells CAISGGNGYTF. The CDR3 nucleotides read TGTGCCATCAGTGGCGGGAATGGCTACACCTTC.

This rearrangement joins TRBV12-3 or TRBV12-4 to TRBJ2-7; no definite D call. Trimming took off 3 bases at V and 3 bases at J, with 18 bases between the two ends. This CDR3 has 16 residues. For the CDR3, the DNA is TGTGCCAGCAGTTTCCCCTCTGGCGCAAAAGGCTACGAGCAGTACTTC. Its translation: CASSFPSGAKGYEQYF.

The rearrangement uses TRBV19 and TRBJ1-1, with D maybe TRBD1 (5 bases). V dropped 6 bases and J dropped 4 bases, with 15 bases sitting between them. The length of the CDR3 is 14 residues. From germline, CDR1 is LNHDA and CDR2 SQIVND (reference sequence). In DNA, the CDR3 is TGTGCCAGTAGCTTCCAGGGATGGTCCACTGAAGCTTTCTTT. Protein sequence: CASSFQGWSTEAFF.

The gene calls are TRBV19 and TRBJ2-7, with TRBD1 matching 7 bases. Germline assignment: CDR1 LNHDA and CDR2 SQIVND (reference sequence). This CDR3 region has 15 residues. Germline trimming cut 6 bases from V and 3 bases from J; bases unmatched to any gene: 11. CDR3 DNA sequence: TGTGCCAGTAGCCTAACAGGGGTCAACCACTACGAGCAGTACTTC. It yields the protein CASSLTGVNHYEQYF.

This clonotype was seen only a few times. The chain employs TRBV25-1 and TRBJ2-3; D tentatively fits TRBD1 or TRBD2 (5 bases each). The CDR3 covers 15 residues. CDR1 and CDR2 from the germline V gene are MGHDK and SYGVNS. The ends were cut back, 5 bases at V and 2 bases at J, with 14 bases in the middle. The chain's CDR3 is CASSPLTGPTDTQYF. Here the CDR3 DNA reads TGTGCCAGCAGTCCGCTGACGGGGCCCACAGATACGCAGTATTTT.

This clonotype was seen repeatedly, ten times or more. V gene TRBV7-9 combines with J gene TRBJ1-4; possible D gene TRBD1, 5 bases. V dropped 4 bases and J dropped 8 bases, with 14 bases sitting between them. Looked up from germline, CDR1 is SEHNR and CDR2 is FQNEAQ (reference sequence). The CDR3 runs to 14 residues. CDR3 DNA: TGTGCCAGCAGCTCAGACAGCGGAAACGAAAAACTGTTTTTT. It translates to CASSSDSGNEKLFF.

This CDR3 is CASSSTWGLAGAYEQYF. The CDR3, as DNA: TGTGCCAGCAGCTCCACCTGGGGACTAGCGGGGGCCTACGAGCAGTACTTC. The genes are TRBV11-2 and TRBJ2-7, with TRBD2 matching over 14 bases. The CDR3 runs to 17 residues. V was clipped by 4 bases and J by 2 bases; unmatched bases: 7. Germline CDR1 SGHAT, CDR2 FQNNGV.

The genes are TRBV11-2 and TRBJ1-6, with 12 bases fitting TRBD1. Per germline, CDR1 SGHAT and CDR2 FQNNGV. Germline trimming cut 4 bases from V and 3 bases from J; bases unmatched to any gene: 10. This CDR3 has 19 residues. This CDR3 is CASSSPGTGGRLYNSPLHF. Here the CDR3 DNA reads TGTGCCAGCAGCTCTCCCGGGACAGGGGGCCGACTCTATAATTCACCCCTCCACTTT.

The chain employs TRBV11-2 and TRBJ2-3, with D hard to call. The CDR3 runs to 12 residues. V dropped 0 bases and J dropped 6 bases, with 4 bases sitting between them. CDR1 SGHAT and CDR2 FQNNGV come from the germline V gene. CDR3 bases: TGTGCCAGCAGCTTAGACGTGGATACGCAGTATTTT. Translated, it gives CASSLDVDTQYF.

V is TRBV5-6 and J is TRBJ1-2; TRBD1 matches 8 bases. The CDR3 is 15 amino acids. Trimming cost V 3 bases and J 1 base; bases outside gene matches: 5. Germline values: CDR1 SGHDT, CDR2 YYEEEE. The CDR3 DNA reads TGTGCCAGCAGCTCCAATGGACAGGGTAACTATGGCTACACCTTC. Protein: CASSSNGQGNYGYTF.

This chain connects TRBV6-5 to TRBJ1-6; unclear D gene. V lost 2 bases, J lost 8 bases, and 10 bases lay in between. The germline V gene has CDR1 MNHEY and CDR2 SVGAGI. The CDR3 covers 14 residues. The CDR3 loop reads CASSYGFSDSPLHF. Here the CDR3 DNA reads TGTGCCAGCAGTTACGGTTTCAGTGATTCACCCCTCCACTTT.

V and J are TRBV5-1 and TRBJ2-3; the match to TRBD2 covers 11 bases. With V trimmed by 5 bases and J by 3 bases, 5 bases remained unmatched. From germline, CDR1 is SGHRS and CDR2 YFSETQ. The CDR3 runs to 15 residues. The CDR3 spells CASSLSGGATDTQYF. In nucleotides, the CDR3 is TGCGCCAGCAGTCTTAGCGGGGGGGCAACAGATACGCAGTATTTT.

V gene TRBV15 combines with J gene TRBJ2-1, with 7 bases that match TRBD1. The J call may be wrong; the DNA end is better matched by TRBJ2-7. The CDR3 runs to 14 residues. In germline, CDR1 is LNHNV, CDR2 YYDKDF (reference sequence). The CDR3 DNA reads as TGTGCCACCAGCGAACGGGACAGAGCCTACGAGCAGTACTTC. Amino acids: CATSERDRAYEQYF.

This clonotype occurred a few times. The V gene is TRBV24-1, the J gene TRBJ2-1; 8 bases agree with TRBD2. With 8 bases clipped from V and 7 bases from J, the junction kept 9 bases outside the gene matches. Germline CDR1 and CDR2: KGHDR and SFDVKD. The CDR3 has 14 amino acids. The DNA of the CDR3 is TGTGCCACCACTACTAGCGGAAGTGGTAATGAGCAGTTCTTC. Translation: CATTTSGSGNEQFF.

The chain recombines TRBV15 with TRBJ2-1, with 10 positions matching TRBD2. This CDR3 contains 16 residues. Germline-derived CDR1 and CDR2 are LNHNV and YYDKDF (reference sequence). The V segment lost 0 bases and the J segment 2 bases; nucleotides outside the gene matches: 1. In DNA, the CDR3 is TGTGCCACCAGCAGAGAGAGCGGGGGGGCCTACAATGAGCAGTTCTTC. Encoded protein: CATSRESGGAYNEQFF.

This chain links TRBV2 with TRBJ2-7; no reliable D call. Germline loops: CDR1 SNHLY, CDR2 FYNNEI. This CDR3 has 12 amino acids. Trimming took 2 bases from V and 4 from J, leaving 6 bases between them. CDR3 protein: CASSEQAYEQYF. The CDR3 DNA reads TGTGCCAGCAGTGAACAGGCATACGAGCAGTACTTC.

J is TRBJ1-6 and V is TRBV2; perhaps TRBD1 as D (5 bases). The CDR3 consists of 15 residues. Germline CDR1 reads SNHLY; CDR2 reads FYNNEI. Trimming pared 6 bases from V and 3 bases from J, leaving 12 bases between. The CDR3 here is CASRPTDSYNSPLHF. The DNA of the CDR3 is TGTGCCAGCAGACCGACCGACAGCTATAATTCACCCCTCCACTTT. Full variable domain (outside the CDR3, taken from reference TRBV2 and TRBJ1-6): EPEVTQTPSHQVTQMGQEVILRCVPISNHLYFYWYRQILGQKVEFLVSFYNNEISEKSEIFDDQFSVERPDGSNFTLKIRSTKLEDSAMYFCASRPTDSYNSPLHFGNGTRLTVT.

This chain connects TRBV10-2 to TRBJ1-1; TRBD1 matches 7 bases. In germline, CDR1 is WSHSY, CDR2 SAAADI. The CDR3 runs to 13 residues. V was pared by 5 bases and J by 8 bases, with 8 bases of the junction left unmatched. The CDR3 spells CASSSWTGAEAFF. The CDR3 bases are TGCGCCAGCAGTTCTTGGACAGGCGCCGAAGCTTTCTTT.

This clonotype was observed many times. This rearrangement joins TRBV27 to TRBJ2-3, with a weak D call TRBD2 (5 bases). Germline CDR1 reads MNHEY; CDR2 reads SMNVEV (reference sequence). Trimming cost V 0 bases and J 7 bases, with 17 bases left between them. The CDR3 sequence is 16 residues long. CDR3 protein: CASSLSPGNSLYTQYF. In DNA, the CDR3 is TGTGCCAGCAGTTTATCACCGGGAAACTCCCTTTATACGCAGTATTTT.

The V call is TRBV5-6, the J call TRBJ1-1; a weak D match, TRBD1 (5 bases). Germline CDR1 and CDR2: SGHDT and YYEEEE. The CDR3 has 14 residues. The germline V and J ends were trimmed by 4 bases and 1 base, with 11 bases remaining between them. CDR3 sequence (DNA): TGTGCCAGCAGCCCGGCGACAGAGAACACTGAAGCTTTCTTT. Protein product: CASSPATENTEAFF.

In its sample, this clonotype is medium-sized (0.01 to 0.1%). The rearrangement uses TRBV20-1 and TRBJ1-2; possibly TRBD1 for D (5 bases). The ends were cut back, 5 bases at V and 4 bases at J, with 23 bases in the middle. CDR1 and CDR2 (germline): DFQATT, SNEGSKA (reference sequence). This CDR3 has 16 residues. The CDR3 protein is CSAYWAGKGVSYGYTF. DNA for the CDR3: TGCAGTGCTTATTGGGCAGGGAAAGGCGTTAGCTATGGCTACACCTTC.

This clonotype was seen a handful of times. The DNA for the CDR3 is TGCAGCGTTAAGACACTAGTCAACACTGAAGCTTTCTTT. It translates to CSVKTLVNTEAFF. The gene calls are TRBV29-1 and TRBJ1-1; the D is unclear. V was clipped by 5 bases and J by 2 bases, with 12 bases between them. The CDR3 is 13 residues long. Germline loops: CDR1 SQVTM, CDR2 ANQGSEA.

The sample holds many counts of this clonotype. The CDR3 nucleotides read TGTGCCAGCAGCCCAGCGACAGGGAGGAACACTGAAGCTTTCTTT. This gives the protein CASSPATGRNTEAFF. This chain uses TRBV7-9 with TRBJ1-1; 7 bases are a match to TRBD1. V was pared by 5 bases and J by 1 base, with 7 bases of the junction left unmatched. Germline V lookup: CDR1 SEHNR, CDR2 FQNEAQ (reference sequence). The CDR3 loop spans 15 amino acids.

There are a few counts of this clonotype. This chain joins TRBV7-9 and TRBJ2-7; D tentatively fits TRBD1 or TRBD2 (5 bases each). Trimming stripped 5 bases from V and 3 bases from J, with 11 bases between. Germline CDR1 SEHNR, CDR2 FQNEAQ (reference sequence). CDR3 length equals 13 residues. In nucleotides, the CDR3 is TGTGCCAGCAGCCCCGGGACGGACTACGAGCAGTACTTC. This encodes CASSPGTDYEQYF.

The chain recombines TRBV7-2 with TRBJ2-7; D gene unclear. Germline V gives CDR1 SGHTA, CDR2 FQGNSA. Trimming shortened V by 1 base and J by 3 bases, and 7 bases separated the two germline ends. The CDR3 totals 13 residues. The CDR3 sequence is CASSLDVGYEQYF. The CDR3 region has the DNA TGTGCCAGCAGCTTAGATGTAGGCTACGAGCAGTACTTC.

The chain combines TRBV11-1 with TRBJ2-1, with 10 bases matching TRBD1. V lost 5 bases to trimming and J lost 8 bases; unmatched junction nucleotides: 15. From germline, CDR1 is SGHAT and CDR2 FQDESV (reference sequence). The CDR3 covers 17 residues. CDR3 residues: CASSGISQGQGFDEQFF. The DNA for the CDR3 is TGTGCCAGCAGCGGCATCAGCCAGGGACAGGGGTTCGATGAGCAGTTCTTC.

This rearrangement joins TRBV7-6 to TRBJ2-7; TRBD2 might be the D (5 bases). The germline V gene has CDR1 SGHVS and CDR2 FNYEAQ. V was trimmed by 5 bases and J by 3 bases, leaving 11 bases between them. The CDR3 covers 13 residues. CDR3: CASSPGLGYEQYF. The CDR3 bases are TGTGCCAGCAGCCCTGGACTCGGCTACGAGCAGTACTTC.